The 24 T cell receptor beta chains listed next were all sequenced from one sample in a study of CD8+CD57+ T cells in acquired aplastic anemia listed by TCRdb under 2018. The sequencer was an Illumina HiSeq 2000. TCR beta VDJ combination and CDR3 sequence profiling used genomic DNA as the template. In-frame beta chains were kept once TCRdb had trimmed the public reads at Q25 with fastp and called clones with MiXCR. Rows with one shared CDR3 protein collapse into an entry with the most common genes and DNA. Within this sample are over 150,000 distinct CDR3 sequences, with 71% of them counted one time only. The ten biggest clones cover more than 35% of the sample. Patients chosen for sequencing had shown expansion of CD8+CD57+ cells by flow cytometry. The sample was sorted CD4+, CD8+, or CD8+CD57+ T cells (not recorded which) from PBMCs. Every receptor here comes from a human donor with aplastic anemia.

This chain uses TRBV7-2 with TRBJ1-2; D is undetermined. The CDR3 has 12 residues. Germline-derived CDR1 and CDR2 are SGHTA and FQGNSA. Trimming removed 2 bases at V and 8 bases at J, with 9 bases between. The CDR3 DNA is TGTGCCAGCAGCTTACGGCAGTTGGGCTACACCTTC. Amino acids: CASSLRQLGYTF.

The gene calls are TRBV2 and TRBJ2-7; 9 positions match TRBD1. The CDR3 is made up of 13 amino acids. CDR1 is SNHLY and CDR2 is FYNNEI in the germline V gene. V trimming: 7 bases; J trimming: 6 bases; junction bases outside the gene matches: 7. In DNA form, the CDR3 reads TGTGCCAGCACTCGGGACAGGGTTGGCGAGCAGTACTTC. Its protein product is CASTRDRVGEQYF.

The chain is built from TRBV10-3 and TRBJ1-2; a weak D match, TRBD1 (6 bases). CDR1 and CDR2 from the germline V gene are ENHRY and SYGVKD. V lost 2 bases and J lost 6, with 16 bases in between. CDR3 length equals 15 residues. CDR3: CAISEEQGRGNGYTF. Written as DNA, the CDR3 is TGTGCCATCAGTGAGGAACAGGGTAGAGGGAATGGCTACACCTTC.

J is TRBJ2-1 and V is TRBV2, with 7 bases fitting TRBD2. There are 15 residues in the CDR3. CDR1 is SNHLY and CDR2 is FYNNEI in the germline V gene. V was pared by 5 bases and J by 4 bases, with 8 bases of the junction left unmatched. CDR3 nucleotide sequence: TGTGCCAGCAGTACGGTCGGGGGGACTTACAATGAGCAGTTCTTC. Encoded protein: CASSTVGGTYNEQFF.

V and J are TRBV19 and TRBJ1-2; 9 bases fit TRBD1. CDR1 and CDR2 (germline): LNHDA, SQIVND (reference sequence). CDR3 size: 14 residues. V trimming: 6 bases; J trimming: 8 bases; junction bases outside the gene matches: 10. CDR3 bases: TGTGCCAGTAGAGTCGTACAGGGGGCTTGGGGCTACACCTTC. It encodes CASRVVQGAWGYTF. Complete variable domain (other parts from reference TRBV19 and TRBJ1-2): DGGITQSPKYLFRKEGQNVTLSCEQNLNHDAMYWYRQDPGQGLRLIYYSQIVNDFQKGDIAEGYSVSREKKESFPLTVTSAQKNPTAFYLCASRVVQGAWGYTFGSGTRLTVV.

To note about this clonotype: Because it lacks the conserved phenylalanine or tryptophan at the end, this CDR3 is likely a read error. The DNA is left out, because the CDR3 cannot be placed on it with certainty; the CDR3 is given as TCRdb lists it. The rearrangement uses TRBV10-3 and TRBJ2-4; the tabulated D call, TRBD1, remains unverified against the DNA. Germline CDR1 reads ENHRY; CDR2 reads SYGVKD. Ends included, the CDR3 has 12 residues. The CDR3 region is CASSSVTGGGEV.

The rearrangement uses TRBV20-1 and TRBJ2-5, with no clear D. The ends were cut back, 5 bases at V and 4 bases at J, with 8 bases in the middle. Germline assignment: CDR1 DFQATT and CDR2 SNEGSKA (reference sequence). The length of the CDR3 is 11 residues. CDR3 residues: CSAGVGETQYF. CDR3 DNA: TGCAGTGCTGGAGTCGGAGAGACCCAGTACTTC.

The chain uses TRBV2 and TRBJ2-2; D ambiguous. Looked up from germline, CDR1 is SNHLY and CDR2 is FYNNEI. This CDR3 is built from 14 residues. With 6 bases removed from V and 4 bases from J, the gap between germline ends came to 12 bases. The CDR3 loop reads CASRNPSPTGELFF. Written as DNA, the CDR3 is TGTGCCAGCAGGAACCCATCGCCCACCGGGGAGCTGTTTTTT.

The chain recombines TRBV2 with TRBJ2-6; D not certain. Germline CDR1 and CDR2: SNHLY and FYNNEI. V shed 4 bases and J shed 2 bases, with 9 bases lying between them. This CDR3 contains 15 residues. The CDR3 spells CASSGVLPGANVLTF. CDR3 nucleotide sequence: TGTGCCAGCAGTGGGGTACTCCCTGGGGCCAACGTCCTGACTTTC.

The chain has TRBV9 and TRBJ2-3, with 7 bases fitting TRBD2. Germline lookup yields CDR1 SGDLS and CDR2 YYNGEE. The CDR3 runs to 18 residues. V lost 4 bases to trimming and J lost 0 bases; unmatched junction nucleotides: 14. This chain's CDR3 is CASSLRSGSGTSTDTQYF. The CDR3, as DNA: TGTGCCAGCAGCTTAAGATCAGGGAGCGGGACTAGCACAGATACGCAGTATTTT.

Written as DNA, the CDR3 is TGTGCCAGCAGCCCCACTAGCGGGGGGGCCATGAGCGAGCAGTACTTC. As protein: CASSPTSGGAMSEQYF. V and J are TRBV5-5 and TRBJ2-7, with 13 bases aligning to TRBD2. After removal of 4 bases from V and 6 bases from J, the junction contained 10 bases not matched to a gene. CDR3 size: 16 residues. Germline V CDR1 and CDR2: SGHKS, YYEKEE (reference sequence).

The chain combines TRBV7-9 with TRBJ1-5; D remains unclear. Trimming removed 2 bases at V and 7 bases at J, with 0 bases between. The CDR3 is made up of 10 amino acids. The V gene's germline CDR1 is SEHNR and CDR2 FQNEAQ (reference sequence). CDR3 in amino acids: CASSLQPQHF. Here the CDR3 DNA reads TGTGCCAGCAGCTTACAGCCCCAGCATTTT.

This rearrangement joins TRBV5-1 to TRBJ2-3, with TRBD1 matching over 8 bases. The V and J ends lost 0 bases and 4 bases, in that order; junction bases with no gene match: 1. This CDR3 has 14 amino acids. Germline CDR1 is SGHRS and CDR2 is YFSETQ. This CDR3 is CASSLVQGADTQYF. The CDR3 bases are TGCGCCAGCAGCTTGGTACAGGGGGCAGATACGCAGTATTTT.

This clonotype turned up a few times. This chain joins TRBV5-5 and TRBJ2-2; possibly TRBD2 for D (5 bases). The CDR3 loop spans 16 amino acids. V shed 1 base and J shed 5 bases, with 15 bases lying between them. Germline values: CDR1 SGHKS, CDR2 YYEKEE (reference sequence). CDR3 loop: CASSLFPPTRTGELFF. Here the CDR3 DNA reads TGTGCCAGCAGCTTGTTCCCCCCTACTAGAACCGGGGAGCTGTTTTTT.

V and J are TRBV19 and TRBJ2-3; the match to TRBD2 covers 8 bases. The ends lost 4 bases at V and 0 bases at J; junction bases unmatched: 3. The CDR3 is made up of 15 amino acids. Germline V gene sequence: CDR1 LNHDA, CDR2 SQIVND (reference sequence). CDR3 in DNA: TGTGCCAGTAGTAGCCAGCGGGGGAGCACAGATACGCAGTATTTT. Amino acids: CASSSQRGSTDTQYF.

The chain couples TRBV9 to TRBJ1-5, with 7 bases matching TRBD1. This CDR3 is 14 amino acids long. The ends lost 3 bases at V and 6 bases at J; junction bases unmatched: 6. CDR1 and CDR2 (germline): SGDLS, YYNGEE. The CDR3 region has the DNA TGTGCCAGCAGCGAAGGACAGGAGGTTCAGCCCCAGCATTTT. Protein product: CASSEGQEVQPQHF.

The chain links TRBV2 to TRBJ2-5; D possibly corresponds to TRBD2 (5 bases). The V gene lost 6 bases and the J gene lost 9 bases, with 20 bases spanning the gap. The CDR3 loop spans 14 amino acids. Germline V CDR1 and CDR2: SNHLY, FYNNEI. This CDR3 reads CASRTRLGTEAQYF. CDR3 DNA: TGTGCCAGCAGAACCCGCCTTGGAACGGAGGCCCAGTACTTC.

Turning to this clonotype: The germline gene is not matched at one end of the junction; a read error may be the cause. The chain carries TRBV7-2 and TRBJ2-3; 8 bases agree with TRBD2. From germline, CDR1 is SGHTA and CDR2 FQGNSA. The CDR3 covers 11 residues. CDR3 nucleotide sequence: TGTGCCAGCAGCCTAGCGGGTACGCAGTATTTT. Residues: CASSLAGTQYF.

This chain connects TRBV20-1 to TRBJ2-1; no definite D call. CDR3 length: 13 amino acids. Per the germline V gene, CDR1 is DFQATT and CDR2 is SNEGSKA (reference sequence). The ends were cut back, 3 bases at V and 0 bases at J, with 6 bases in the middle. CDR3: CSARGNSYNEQFF. In DNA, the CDR3 is TGCAGTGCTAGGGGTAACTCCTACAATGAGCAGTTCTTC.

This sequence joins TRBV5-1 and TRBJ1-1, with 7 bases aligning to TRBD1. V was clipped by 0 bases and J by 5 bases; unmatched bases: 4. This CDR3 region has 14 residues. Per germline, CDR1 SGHRS and CDR2 YFSETQ. The DNA of the CDR3 is TGCGCCAGCAGCTTGGACAGGGGAGGGACTGAAGCTTTCTTT. It is translated as CASSLDRGGTEAFF.

The sample holds one count of this clonotype. This chain links TRBV13 with TRBJ1-2; maybe TRBD1 (6 bases). The germline V gene encodes CDR1 PRHDT and CDR2 FYEKMQ (reference sequence). Between the trimmed V and J ends, which lost 5 bases and 4 bases, there was a span of 14 bases. This CDR3 region has 14 residues. DNA for the CDR3: TGTGCCAGCAGCACACAGGGTCATGGCTATGGCTACACCTTC. Its translation: CASSTQGHGYGYTF.

The chain has TRBV20-1 and TRBJ1-1; D gene ambiguous. Germline V lookup: CDR1 DFQATT, CDR2 SNEGSKA (reference sequence). This CDR3 has 14 residues. V lost 2 bases and J lost 4, with 14 bases in between. The DNA of the CDR3 is TGCAGTGCTAGAATGGCTAAATCGGGCACTGAAGCTTTCTTT. Residues: CSARMAKSGTEAFF.

The chain couples TRBV7-7 to TRBJ2-7; possible D gene TRBD1, 5 bases. Trimming left V 5 bases short and J 4 bases short, with 9 bases between. The CDR3 extends over 12 amino acids. Germline-derived CDR1 and CDR2 are SSHAT and FNYEAQ (reference sequence). The CDR3 spells CASSPRAYEQYF. The CDR3 DNA reads as TGTGCCAGCAGCCCCAGGGCTTACGAGCAGTACTTC.

This clonotype was counted once. This chain connects TRBV2 to TRBJ1-1, with TRBD1 matching 9 bases. This CDR3 spans 16 amino acids. Germline V gives CDR1 SNHLY, CDR2 FYNNEI. V lost 3 bases and J lost 10; bases outside the gene matches: 15. The CDR3 is CASSDNPGTGMGGAFF. The CDR3 DNA reads TGTGCCAGCAGTGATAACCCCGGGACAGGGATGGGGGGAGCTTTCTTT. Using reference TRBV2 and TRBJ1-1 for the parts outside the CDR3, the full variable domain is EPEVTQTPSHQVTQMGQEVILRCVPISNHLYFYWYRQILGQKVEFLVSFYNNEISEKSEIFDDQFSVERPDGSNFTLKIRSTKLEDSAMYFCASSDNPGTGMGGAFFGQGTRLTVV.